The present T cell receptor (beta chain) was sequenced within a study of beta chain features in type 1 diabetes. V was pared by 6 bases and J by 4 bases, with 4 bases of the junction left unmatched. From germline, CDR1 is SGHRS and CDR2 YFSETQ. This CDR3 has 14 amino acids. Expressed TCRB transcripts got sequenced, as all isolated RNA was reverse transcribed. The data were produced by immunoSEQ multiplex PCR, yet TCRdb's version contains in-frame clones alone and is incomplete. This table has 600,000 to 700,000 clones, 12% appearing once. A remark on this clone: Its antigen is currently unknown.

Populations isolated by sorting all had purity greater than 95%. Study observations and caveats: Moderate yet significant TCRB CDR3 shortening was seen in Type 1 diabetes patients in all four CD4+ subsets.

This receptor was identified in a man under 40 with type 1 diabetes. The sample consisted of naive CD4+ T cells from blood. V and J are TRBV5-1 and TRBJ2-2, with TRBD1 matching over 9 bases. CDR3 in amino acids: CASKQGASTGELFF. CDR3 bases: TGCGCCAGCAAACAGGGGGCGAGCACCGGGGAGCTGTTTTTT.